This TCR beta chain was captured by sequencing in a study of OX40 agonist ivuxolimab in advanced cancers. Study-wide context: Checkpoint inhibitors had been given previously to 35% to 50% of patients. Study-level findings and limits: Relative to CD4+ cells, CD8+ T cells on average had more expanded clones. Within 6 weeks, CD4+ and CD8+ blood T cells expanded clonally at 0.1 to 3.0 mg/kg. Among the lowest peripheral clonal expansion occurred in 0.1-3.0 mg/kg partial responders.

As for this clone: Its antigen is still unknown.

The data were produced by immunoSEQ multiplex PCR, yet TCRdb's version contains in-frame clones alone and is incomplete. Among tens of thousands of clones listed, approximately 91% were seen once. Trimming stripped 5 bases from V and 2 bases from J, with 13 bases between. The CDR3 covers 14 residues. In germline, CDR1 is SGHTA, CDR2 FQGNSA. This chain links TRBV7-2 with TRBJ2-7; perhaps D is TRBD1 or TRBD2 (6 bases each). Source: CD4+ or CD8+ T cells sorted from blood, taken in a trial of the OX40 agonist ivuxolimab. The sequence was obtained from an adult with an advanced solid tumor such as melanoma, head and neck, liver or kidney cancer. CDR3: CASSRGGSAYEQYF. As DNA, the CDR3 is TGTGCCAGCAGCCGAGGGGGGAGTGCCTACGAGCAGTACTTC. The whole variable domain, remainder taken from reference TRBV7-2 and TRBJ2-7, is GAGVSQSPSNKVTEKGKDVELRCDPISGHTALYWYRQSLGQGLEFLIYFQGNSAPDKSGLPSDRFSAERTGGSVSTLTIQRTQQEDSAVYLCASSRGGSAYEQYFGPGTRLTVT.